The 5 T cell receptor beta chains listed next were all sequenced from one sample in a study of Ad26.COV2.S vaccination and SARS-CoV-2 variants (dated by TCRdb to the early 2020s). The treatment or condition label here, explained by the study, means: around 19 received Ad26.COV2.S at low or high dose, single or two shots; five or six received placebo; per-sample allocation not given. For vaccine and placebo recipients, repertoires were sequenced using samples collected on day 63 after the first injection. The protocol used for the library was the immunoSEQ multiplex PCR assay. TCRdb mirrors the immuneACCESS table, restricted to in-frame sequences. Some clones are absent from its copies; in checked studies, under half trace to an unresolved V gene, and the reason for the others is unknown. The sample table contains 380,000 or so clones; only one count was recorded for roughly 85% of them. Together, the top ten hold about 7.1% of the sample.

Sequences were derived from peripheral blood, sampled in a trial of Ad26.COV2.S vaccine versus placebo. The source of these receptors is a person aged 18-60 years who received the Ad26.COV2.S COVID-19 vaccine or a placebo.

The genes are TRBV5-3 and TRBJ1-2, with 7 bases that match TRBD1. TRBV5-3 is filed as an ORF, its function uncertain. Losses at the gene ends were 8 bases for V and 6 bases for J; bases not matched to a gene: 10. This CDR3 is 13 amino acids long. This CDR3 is CARRGPRGDGYTF. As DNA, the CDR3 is TGTGCCAGGAGGGGTCCCAGGGGGGATGGCTACACCTTC.

The CDR3 DNA follows: TGTGCCAGCAGCTGGGATCTTGGGGATGAGACCCAGTACTTC. It is translated as CASSWDLGDETQYF. The chain recombines TRBV5-4 with TRBJ2-5; D gene uncertain. V dropped 3 bases and J dropped 5 bases, with 14 bases sitting between them. From germline, CDR1 is SGHNT and CDR2 YYREEE (reference sequence). CDR3 length: 14 amino acids.

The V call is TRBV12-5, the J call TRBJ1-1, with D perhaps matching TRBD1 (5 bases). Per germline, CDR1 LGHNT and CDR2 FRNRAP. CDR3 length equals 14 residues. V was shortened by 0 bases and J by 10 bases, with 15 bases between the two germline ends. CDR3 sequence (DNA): TGTGCTAGTGGTTTGGTAGATGTGGTGCAGGGAGCTTTCTTT. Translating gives CASGLVDVVQGAFF.

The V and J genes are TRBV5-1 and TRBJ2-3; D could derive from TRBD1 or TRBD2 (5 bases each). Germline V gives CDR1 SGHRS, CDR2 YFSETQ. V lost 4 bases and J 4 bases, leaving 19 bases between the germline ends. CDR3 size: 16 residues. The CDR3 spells CASSPGTLRNPDTQYF. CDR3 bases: TGCGCCAGCAGCCCCGGGACCCTACGCAACCCAGATACGCAGTATTTT. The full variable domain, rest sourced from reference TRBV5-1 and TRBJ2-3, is KAGVTQTPRYLIKTRGQQVTLSCSPISGHRSVSWYQQTPGQGLQFLFEYFSETQRNKGNFPGRFSGRQFSNSRSEMNVSTLELGDSALYLCASSPGTLRNPDTQYFGPGTRLTVL.

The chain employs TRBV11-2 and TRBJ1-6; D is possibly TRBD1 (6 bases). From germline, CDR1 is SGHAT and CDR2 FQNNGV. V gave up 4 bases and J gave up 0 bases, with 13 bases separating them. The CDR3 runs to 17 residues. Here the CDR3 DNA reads TGTGCCAGCAGCTGGCCCCCCAGGGGCTCCTATAATTCACCCCTCCACTTT. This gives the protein CASSWPPRGSYNSPLHF.